This T cell receptor beta chain was recovered during a study of blood T cells in healthy people across ages. Comments on this clonotype: A clone one base away is much larger, so this may be a read error.

The donors, aged roughly 6 to 90, were healthy Caucasians from Russia. The total RNA that was extracted per sample amounted to at least 5.5 micrograms. Through a sample-barcoded 5' primer and a J-beta primer mix, a second PCR was run for roughly 6 to 11 cycles. A template-switch adaptor containing 12 random nucleotides labeled each cDNA molecule. TCRdb recomputed calls from the 5' RACE reads with MiXCR, one row per CDR3 protein. Of 630,000 or so distinct CDR3 sequences in the sample, approximately 30% were seen once. This CDR3 region has 16 residues. The V and J ends lost 4 bases and 13 bases, in that order; junction bases with no gene match: 19. The germline V gene has CDR1 SGDLS and CDR2 YYNGEE.

Sequenced material: blood. The origin of this receptor is a woman of 80 years or more in good health. V is TRBV9 and J is TRBJ2-1, with 8 nucleotides matching TRBD2. The CDR3 DNA reads as TGTGCCAGCAGCTTATCGCCCGGGGGGGAGGGAGAGACCCAGTTCTTC. Translation: CASSLSPGGEGETQFF.